A single sample is the source of the 8 T cell receptor beta chains below, sequenced in a study of blood T cell repertoires in COVID-19. Clones were read by immunoSEQ multiplex PCR, and TCRdb kept only the in-frame ones, dropping some. The sample lists 280,000 or so clones, 89% seen once, with 12% in the top ten. The sequenced sample was peripheral blood. Receptors were obtained from a woman aged 55-69 years with acute or convalescent COVID-19.

This chain joins TRBV28 and TRBJ2-1; no definite D call. This CDR3 contains 11 residues. With 8 bases removed from V and 3 bases from J, the gap between germline ends came to 5 bases. Germline V gene sequence: CDR1 MDHEN, CDR2 SYDVKM. CDR3 sequence reads: CASVLYNEQFF. CDR3 DNA sequence: TGTGCCAGCGTCCTCTACAATGAGCAGTTCTTC.

The rearrangement links TRBV7-9 to TRBJ1-2; TRBD1 matches 9 bases. The V gene's germline CDR1 is SEHNR and CDR2 FQNEAQ (reference sequence). Trimming cost V 5 bases and J 3 bases; bases outside gene matches: 4. The CDR3 is 14 amino acids. As DNA, the CDR3 is TGTGCCAGCAGCAGGGGACAGGGAGACTATGGCTACACCTTC. This codes for CASSRGQGDYGYTF.

The chain has TRBV5-4 and TRBJ1-1, with no clear D. Trimming took off 5 bases at V and 11 bases at J, with 16 bases between the two ends. Germline V gene sequence: CDR1 SGHNT, CDR2 YYREEE (reference sequence). The CDR3 runs to 12 residues. In DNA form, the CDR3 reads TGTGCCAGCAGTTCCAGCGGTCTTGGGGCTTTCTTT. It is translated as CASSSSGLGAFF.

V gene TRBV3-1 (or the pseudogene TRBV3-2) combines with J gene TRBJ2-7; TRBD2 matches 7 bases. Looked up from germline, CDR1 is LGHDT and CDR2 is YNNKEL (reference sequence). This CDR3 contains 12 residues. V was clipped by 4 bases and J by 7 bases; unmatched bases: 4. CDR3 nucleotide sequence: TGTGCCAGCAGCCTGGGAGGGCAGGAGCAGTACTTC. It specifies CASSLGGQEQYF.

The V and J genes are TRBV28 and TRBJ1-2; D unresolved. Trimming removed 3 bases at V and 3 bases at J, with 8 bases between. Germline V CDR1 and CDR2: MDHEN, SYDVKM. The CDR3 contains 13 residues. In DNA form, the CDR3 reads TGTGCCAGCAGTTTGGCCGGAGACTATGGCTACACCTTC. It encodes CASSLAGDYGYTF.

The J gene is TRBJ2-1, the V gene TRBV29-1; TRBD2 agrees at 13 bases. The CDR3 consists of 17 residues. Germline lookup yields CDR1 SQVTM and CDR2 ANQGSEA. The trim removed 8 bases at V and 0 bases at J, leaving 10 bases unmatched. This chain's CDR3 is CSSSGLAGWSSYNEQFF. The CDR3, as DNA: TGCAGCTCCTCGGGACTAGCGGGATGGAGCTCCTACAATGAGCAGTTCTTC.

The genes are TRBV4-3 and TRBJ1-2; TRBD1 aligns across 9 bases. This CDR3 contains 14 residues. V lost 0 bases, J lost 9 bases, and 5 bases stayed unmatched. CDR1 LGHNA and CDR2 YSLEER come from the germline V gene. CDR3: CASSQDRTGASYTF. CDR3 nucleotides: TGCGCCAGCAGCCAAGATAGGACAGGGGCTAGCTACACCTTC.

This clone appeared a single time. The chain combines TRBV2 with TRBJ2-4; 7 bases are a match to TRBD2. The CDR3 covers 12 residues. Germline CDR1 and CDR2: SNHLY and FYNNEI. The V gene end was trimmed by 4 bases and the J gene end by 11 bases; junction bases not matched to a gene: 5. CDR3 DNA: TGTGCCAGCAGTGGGGGGGGAGGTTTTCAGTACTTC. Its translation is CASSGGGGFQYF.